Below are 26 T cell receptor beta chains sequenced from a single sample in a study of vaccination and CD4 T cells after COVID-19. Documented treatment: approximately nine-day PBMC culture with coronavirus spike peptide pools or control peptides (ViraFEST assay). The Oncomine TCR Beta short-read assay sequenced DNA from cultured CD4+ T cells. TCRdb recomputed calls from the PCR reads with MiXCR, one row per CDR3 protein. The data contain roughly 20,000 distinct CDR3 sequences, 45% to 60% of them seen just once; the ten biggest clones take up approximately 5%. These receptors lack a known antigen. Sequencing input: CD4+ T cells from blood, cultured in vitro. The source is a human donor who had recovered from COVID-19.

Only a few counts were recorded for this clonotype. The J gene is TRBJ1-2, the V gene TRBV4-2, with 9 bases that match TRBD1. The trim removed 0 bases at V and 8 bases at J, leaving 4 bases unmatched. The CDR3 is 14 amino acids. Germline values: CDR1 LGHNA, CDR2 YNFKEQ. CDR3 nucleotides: TGTGCCAGCAGCCAAGATCGGACAGGGGACGGCTACACCTTC. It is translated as CASSQDRTGDGYTF.

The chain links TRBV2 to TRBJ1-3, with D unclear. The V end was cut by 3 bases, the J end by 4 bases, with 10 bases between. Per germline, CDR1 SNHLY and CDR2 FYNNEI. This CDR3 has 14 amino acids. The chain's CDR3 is CASSENSDGNTIYF. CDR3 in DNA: TGTGCCAGCAGTGAGAATAGTGACGGAAACACCATATATTTT. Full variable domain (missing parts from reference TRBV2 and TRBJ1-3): EPEVTQTPSHQVTQMGQEVILRCVPISNHLYFYWYRQILGQKVEFLVSFYNNEISEKSEIFDDQFSVERPDGSNFTLKIRSTKLEDSAMYFCASSENSDGNTIYFGEGSWLTVV.

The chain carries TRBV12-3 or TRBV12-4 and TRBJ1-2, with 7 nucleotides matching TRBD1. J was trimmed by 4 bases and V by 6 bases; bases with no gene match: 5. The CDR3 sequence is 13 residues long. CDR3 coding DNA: TGTGCCAGCAGCCGCCGGGACAGCTATGGCTACACCTTC. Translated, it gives CASSRRDSYGYTF.

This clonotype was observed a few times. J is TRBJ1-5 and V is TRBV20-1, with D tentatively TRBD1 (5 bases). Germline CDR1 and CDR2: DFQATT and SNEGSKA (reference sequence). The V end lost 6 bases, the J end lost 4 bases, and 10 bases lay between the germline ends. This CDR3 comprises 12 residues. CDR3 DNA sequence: TGCAGTGCGGAGTGGGGGAATCAGCCCCAGCATTTT. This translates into CSAEWGNQPQHF.

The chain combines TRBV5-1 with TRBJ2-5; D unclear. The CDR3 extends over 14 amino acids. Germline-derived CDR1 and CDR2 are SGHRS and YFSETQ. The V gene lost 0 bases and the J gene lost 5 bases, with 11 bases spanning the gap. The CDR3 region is CASSLGLPQETQYF. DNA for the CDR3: TGCGCCAGCAGCTTGGGCCTCCCTCAGGAGACCCAGTACTTC.

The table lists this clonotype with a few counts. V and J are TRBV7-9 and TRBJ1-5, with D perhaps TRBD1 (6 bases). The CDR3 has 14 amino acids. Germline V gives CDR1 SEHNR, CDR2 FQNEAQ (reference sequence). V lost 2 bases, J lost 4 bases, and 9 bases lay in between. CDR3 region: CASSLNTGNQPQHF. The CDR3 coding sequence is TGTGCCAGCAGCTTAAATACAGGGAATCAGCCCCAGCATTTT.

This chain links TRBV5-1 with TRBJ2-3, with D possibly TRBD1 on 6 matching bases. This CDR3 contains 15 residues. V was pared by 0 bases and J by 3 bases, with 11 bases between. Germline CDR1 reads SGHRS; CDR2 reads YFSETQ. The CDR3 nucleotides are TGCGCCAGCAGCTTGGGACAGGATATGACAGATACGCAGTATTTT. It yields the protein CASSLGQDMTDTQYF.

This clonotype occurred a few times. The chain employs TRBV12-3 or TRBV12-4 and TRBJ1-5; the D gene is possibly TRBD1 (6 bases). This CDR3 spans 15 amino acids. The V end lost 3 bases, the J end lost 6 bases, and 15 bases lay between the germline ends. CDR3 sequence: CASSFGRGSGQPQHF. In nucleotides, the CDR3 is TGTGCCAGCAGTTTTGGCAGGGGCAGCGGTCAGCCCCAGCATTTT.

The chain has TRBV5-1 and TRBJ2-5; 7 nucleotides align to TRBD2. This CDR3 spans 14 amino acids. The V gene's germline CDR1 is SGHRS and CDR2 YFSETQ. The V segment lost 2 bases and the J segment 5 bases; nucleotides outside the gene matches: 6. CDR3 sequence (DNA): TGCGCCAGCAGCTTAGCGGGAACTACGGAGACCCAGTACTTC. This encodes CASSLAGTTETQYF.

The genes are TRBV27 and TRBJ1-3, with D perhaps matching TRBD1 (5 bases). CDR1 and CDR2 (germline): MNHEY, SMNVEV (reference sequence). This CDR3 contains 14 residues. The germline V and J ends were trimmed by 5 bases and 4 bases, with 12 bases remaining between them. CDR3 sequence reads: CASSGGTGGNTIYF. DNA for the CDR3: TGTGCCAGCAGTGGTGGGACCGGGGGAAACACCATATATTTT.

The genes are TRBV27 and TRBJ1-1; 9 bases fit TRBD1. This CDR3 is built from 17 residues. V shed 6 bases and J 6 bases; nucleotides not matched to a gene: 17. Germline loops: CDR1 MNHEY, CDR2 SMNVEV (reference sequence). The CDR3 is CASRYDRGTLKSPEAFF. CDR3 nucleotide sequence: TGTGCCAGCAGATACGACAGGGGGACGTTGAAGAGCCCTGAAGCTTTCTTT.

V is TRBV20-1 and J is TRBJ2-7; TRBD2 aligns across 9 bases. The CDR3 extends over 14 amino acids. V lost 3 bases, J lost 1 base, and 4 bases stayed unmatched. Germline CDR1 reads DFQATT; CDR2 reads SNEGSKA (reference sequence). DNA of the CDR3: TGCAGTGCTAGTGGGACTAGCAGATCCTACGAGCAGTACTTC. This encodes CSASGTSRSYEQYF.

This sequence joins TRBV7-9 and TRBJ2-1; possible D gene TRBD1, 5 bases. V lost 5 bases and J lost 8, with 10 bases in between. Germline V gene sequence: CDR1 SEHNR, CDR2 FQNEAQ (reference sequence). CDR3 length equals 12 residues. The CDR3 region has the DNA TGTGCCAGCAGCCTATCACAGGATGAGCAGTTCTTC. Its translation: CASSLSQDEQFF.

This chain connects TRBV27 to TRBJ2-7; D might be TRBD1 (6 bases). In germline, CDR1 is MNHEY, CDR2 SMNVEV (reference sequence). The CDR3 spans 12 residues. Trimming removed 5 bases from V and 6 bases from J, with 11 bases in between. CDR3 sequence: CASSATGFEQYF. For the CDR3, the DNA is TGTGCCAGCAGTGCGACAGGATTCGAGCAGTACTTC.

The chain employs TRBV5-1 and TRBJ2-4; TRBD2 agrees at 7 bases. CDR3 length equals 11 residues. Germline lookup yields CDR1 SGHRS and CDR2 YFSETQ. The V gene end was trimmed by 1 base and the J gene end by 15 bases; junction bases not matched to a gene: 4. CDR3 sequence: CASSLRGERYF. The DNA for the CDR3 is TGCGCCAGCAGCTTGCGGGGGGAGAGGTACTTC.

CDR3 region: CSARKLRGWDRGLDTEAFF. The CDR3, as DNA: TGCAGTGCTAGAAAATTAAGGGGTTGGGACAGGGGATTAGACACTGAAGCTTTCTTT. The genes are TRBV20-1 and TRBJ1-1; 10 bases map to TRBD1. Germline V gene sequence: CDR1 DFQATT, CDR2 SNEGSKA (reference sequence). Trimming at V came to 2 bases and at J to 3 bases, leaving 18 bases not matched to a gene. The CDR3 is 19 amino acids.

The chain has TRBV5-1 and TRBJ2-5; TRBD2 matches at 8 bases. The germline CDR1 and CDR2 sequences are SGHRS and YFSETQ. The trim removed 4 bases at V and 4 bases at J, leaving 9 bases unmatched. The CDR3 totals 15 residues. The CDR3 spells CASSLRASGGETQYF. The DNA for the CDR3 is TGCGCCAGCAGCCTGCGAGCGAGCGGGGGAGAGACCCAGTACTTC.

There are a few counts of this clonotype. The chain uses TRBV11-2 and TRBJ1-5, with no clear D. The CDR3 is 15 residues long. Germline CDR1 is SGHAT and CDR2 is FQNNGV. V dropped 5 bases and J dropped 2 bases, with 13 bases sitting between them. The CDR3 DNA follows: TGTGCCAGCAGCGCCGATGTTTTGGGCAATCAGCCCCAGCATTTT. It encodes CASSADVLGNQPQHF.

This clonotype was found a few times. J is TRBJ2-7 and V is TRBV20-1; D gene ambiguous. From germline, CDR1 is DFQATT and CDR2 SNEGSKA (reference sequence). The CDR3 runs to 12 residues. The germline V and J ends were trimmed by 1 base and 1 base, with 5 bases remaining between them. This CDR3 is CSARGPSYEQYF. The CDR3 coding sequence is TGCAGTGCTAGAGGCCCGTCCTACGAGCAGTACTTC.

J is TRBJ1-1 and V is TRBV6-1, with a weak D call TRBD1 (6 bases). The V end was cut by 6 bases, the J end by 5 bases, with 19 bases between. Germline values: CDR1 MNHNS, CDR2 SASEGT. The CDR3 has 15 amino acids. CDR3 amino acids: CASSPWLRGVTEAFF. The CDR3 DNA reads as TGTGCCAGCAGCCCGTGGTTAAGGGGGGTAACTGAAGCTTTCTTT.

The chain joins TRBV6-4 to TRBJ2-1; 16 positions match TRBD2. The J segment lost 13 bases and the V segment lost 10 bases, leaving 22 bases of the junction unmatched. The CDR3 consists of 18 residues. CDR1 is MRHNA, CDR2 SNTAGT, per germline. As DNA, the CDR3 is TGTGCCAACCCGCTCGTCCCGGGACTAGCGGGAGGGCCCATTAGTCAGTTCTTC. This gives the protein CANPLVPGLAGGPISQFF.

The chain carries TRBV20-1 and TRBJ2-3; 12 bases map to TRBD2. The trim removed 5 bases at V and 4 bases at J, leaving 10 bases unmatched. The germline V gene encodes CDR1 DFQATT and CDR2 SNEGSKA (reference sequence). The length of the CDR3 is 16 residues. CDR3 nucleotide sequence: TGCAGTGCTGGCCAACTAGCGGGAGGACGCGCAGATACGCAGTATTTT. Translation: CSAGQLAGGRADTQYF.

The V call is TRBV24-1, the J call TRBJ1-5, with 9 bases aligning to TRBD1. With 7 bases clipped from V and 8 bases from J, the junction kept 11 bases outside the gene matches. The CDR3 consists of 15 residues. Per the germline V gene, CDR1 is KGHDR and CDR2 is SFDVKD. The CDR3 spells CATRAGTGPREPQHF. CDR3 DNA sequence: TGTGCCACCAGAGCCGGGACAGGGCCTAGGGAGCCCCAGCATTTT.

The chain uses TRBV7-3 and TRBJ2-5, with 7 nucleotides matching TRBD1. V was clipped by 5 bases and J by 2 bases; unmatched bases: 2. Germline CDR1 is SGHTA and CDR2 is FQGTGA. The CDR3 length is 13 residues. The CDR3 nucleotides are TGTGCCAGCAGCCGGGACAGTCAAGAGACCCAGTACTTC. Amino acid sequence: CASSRDSQETQYF.

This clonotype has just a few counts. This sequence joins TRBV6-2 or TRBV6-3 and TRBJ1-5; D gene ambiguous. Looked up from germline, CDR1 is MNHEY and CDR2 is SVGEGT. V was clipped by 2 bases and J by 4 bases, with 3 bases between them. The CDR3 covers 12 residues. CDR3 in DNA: TGTGCCAGCAGTTACGTGAATCAGCCCCAGCATTTT. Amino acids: CASSYVNQPQHF.

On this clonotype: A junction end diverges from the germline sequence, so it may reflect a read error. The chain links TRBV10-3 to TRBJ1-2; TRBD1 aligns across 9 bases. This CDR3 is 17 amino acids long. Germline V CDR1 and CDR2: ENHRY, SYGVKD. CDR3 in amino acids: CAISEAGTGTSKYGYTF. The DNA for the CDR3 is TGTGCCATCAGTGAGGCCGGGACAGGGACCTCTAAGTATGGCTACACCTTC.